The clone carrying this T cell receptor beta chain has just a few counts. Its antigen is undetermined. Trimming shortened V by 1 base and J by 5 bases, and 8 bases separated the two germline ends. CDR1 KGHSH and CDR2 LQKENI come from the germline V gene. The CDR3 covers 14 residues. Time point of the sample: cycle 4 day 1 (C4D1), after 6 weeks of nivolumab. After autologous stem cell transplantation all patients relapsed, and prior brentuximab vedotin exposure differed between cohorts. Method: immunoSEQ multiplex PCR; TCRdb's copy keeps in-frame clones and lacks some. This sample yields about 41,000 clones, of which 60% to 80% are seen a single time; under 3% belongs to the top ten. The data were taken from a study of PD-1 blockade in classical Hodgkin lymphoma. Overall study findings and caveats: Reports described newly diagnosed patients as having lower baseline TCR diversity than healthy donors. Complete responders showed a baseline diversity that resembled the diversity of newly diagnosed patients.

V and J are TRBV18 and TRBJ1-4; TRBD1 is a possible D gene (5 bases). The source material was peripheral blood mononuclear cells (PBMCs), sampled before the fourth cycle of nivolumab. This clonotype was obtained from a human donor with classical Hodgkin lymphoma. CDR3 in amino acids: CASSPQGRNEKLFF. For the CDR3, the DNA is TGTGCCAGCTCACCACAGGGGCGGAATGAAAAACTGTTTTTT. Combining the CDR3 with reference TRBV18 and TRBJ1-4 gives the whole variable domain NAGVMQNPRHLVRRRGQEARLRCSPMKGHSHVYWYRQLPEEGLKFMVYLQKENIIDESGMPKERFSAEFPKEGPSILRIQQVVRGDSAAYFCASSPQGRNEKLFFGSGTQLSVL.